Sequencing of this T cell receptor (beta chain) was carried out in a study of CD8 T cells in Susac syndrome. Random hexamers were used to reverse transcribe an amount of about 0.5 to 1 ug RNA. TCRdb reprocessed the immunoSEQ multiplex PCR reads with MiXCR, giving one entry per CDR3 protein. This sample yields under 200,000 distinct CDR3 sequences, of which approximately 95% are seen a single time; about 0.15% belongs to the top ten. The clonotype originates from a human donor with multiple sclerosis. Sequenced input: CD8+ T cells from PBMCs.

CDR3 sequence (DNA): TGTGCCAGCAGATACGGACAGGACTACGAGCAGTACTTC. As protein: CASRYGQDYEQYF. The chain joins TRBV2 to TRBJ2-7; 7 positions match TRBD1. Germline-derived CDR1 and CDR2 are SNHLY and FYNNEI. The CDR3 runs 13 residues. V shed 6 bases and J 3 bases; nucleotides not matched to a gene: 5.